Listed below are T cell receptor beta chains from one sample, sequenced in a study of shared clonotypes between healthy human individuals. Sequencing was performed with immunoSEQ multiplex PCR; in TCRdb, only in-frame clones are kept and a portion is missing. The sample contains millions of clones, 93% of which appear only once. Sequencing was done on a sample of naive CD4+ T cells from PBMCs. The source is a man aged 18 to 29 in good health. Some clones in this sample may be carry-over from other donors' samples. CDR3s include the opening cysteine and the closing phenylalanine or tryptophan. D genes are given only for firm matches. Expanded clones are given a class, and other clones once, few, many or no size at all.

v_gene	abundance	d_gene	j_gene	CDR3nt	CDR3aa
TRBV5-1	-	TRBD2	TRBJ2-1	TGCGCCAGCAGCTCAACTCTGCGGGGGGCCTACAATGAGCAGTTCTTC	CASSSTLRGAYNEQFF
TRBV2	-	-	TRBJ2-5	TGTGCCAGCAGACCCCAATGGGGCGAGGAGACCCAGTACTTC	CASRPQWGEETQYF
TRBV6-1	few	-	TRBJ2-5	TGTGCCAGCAGTGTTCCGTCCCGGGAGACCCAGTACTTC	CASSVPSRETQYF
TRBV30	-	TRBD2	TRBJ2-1	TGTGCCTGGAGTTACCTAGCGGGGAGACCGGAGTTCTTC	CAWSYLAGRPEFF
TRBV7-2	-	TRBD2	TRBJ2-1	TGTGCCAGCAGCTTAATACCTAGCGGGAGCTCCTACAATGAGCAGTTCTTC	CASSLIPSGSSYNEQFF
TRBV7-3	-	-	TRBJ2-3	TGTGCCAGCTCTGTGGGGGGTAGGGCAGATACGCAGTATTTT	CASSVGGRADTQYF
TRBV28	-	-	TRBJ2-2	TGTGCCAGCACCCTTTCCGGCGCGAACACCGGGGAGCTGTTTTTT	CASTLSGANTGELFF
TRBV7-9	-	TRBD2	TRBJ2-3	TGTGCCAGCAGCTTAGCGACTAGCGGGAGAACAGATACGCAGTATTTT	CASSLATSGRTDTQYF
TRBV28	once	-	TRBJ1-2	TGTGCCAGCAGTTTAATACACGGCGGCTATGGCTACACCTTC	CASSLIHGGYGYTF
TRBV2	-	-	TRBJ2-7	TGTGCCAGCAGTCTAAACTACGAGCAGTACTTC	CASSLNYEQYF
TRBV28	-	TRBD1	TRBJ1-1	TGTGCCAGCAGTCCCGCGGACAGGATGAACACTGAAGCTTTCTTT	CASSPADRMNTEAFF
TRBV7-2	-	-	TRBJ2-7	TGTGCCAGCAGCTTTTCTACTAGCCTATACGAGCAGTACTTC	CASSFSTSLYEQYF
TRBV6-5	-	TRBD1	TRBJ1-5	TGTGCCAGCAGTTTCAGGGGGGGCGGTCAGCCCCAGCATTTT	CASSFRGGGQPQHF
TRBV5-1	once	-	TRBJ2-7	TGCGCCAGCAGCTTGACCGGGAACTACGAGCAGTACTTC	CASSLTGNYEQYF
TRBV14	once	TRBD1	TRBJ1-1	TGTGCCAGCAGCTTTCGGACAGGGGGCTTGGGCACTGAAGCTTTCTTT	CASSFRTGGLGTEAFF
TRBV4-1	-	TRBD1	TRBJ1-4	TGCGCCAGCGAGCCAAGGGTGGGACAGGGAGGAAGGAGATTCGGAAAACTGTTTTTT	CASEPRVGQGGRRFGKLFF
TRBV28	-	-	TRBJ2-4	TGTGCCAGCAGTCTCCCCGGGACGGTGGACATTCAGTACTTC	CASSLPGTVDIQYF
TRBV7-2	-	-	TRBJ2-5	TGTGCCAGCAGTTTGGCAGGGATACAAGAGACCCAGTACTTC	CASSLAGIQETQYF
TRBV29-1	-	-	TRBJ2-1	TGCAGCGTTGTGTTACAGGCTGAGCAGTTCTTC	CSVVLQAEQFF
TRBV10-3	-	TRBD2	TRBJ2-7	TGTGCCATCCGGACTAGCGGAACTCCCTACGAGCAGTACTTC	CAIRTSGTPYEQYF
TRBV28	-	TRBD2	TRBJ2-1	TGTGCCAGCAGTTCCTCCTCGATCGAGCGGGAGGGAAACAATGAGCAGTTCTTC	CASSSSSIEREGNNEQFF
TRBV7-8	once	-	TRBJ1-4	TGTGCCAGCAGCTTAGGTCAGGGTCTGCGGGAAAAACTGTTTTTT	CASSLGQGLREKLFF
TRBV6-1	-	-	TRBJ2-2	TGTGCCAGCGAGACAGGCAACACCGGGGAGCTGTTTTTT	CASETGNTGELFF
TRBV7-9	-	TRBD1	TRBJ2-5	TGTGCCAGCAGCTTATCTAAGGTCGGGACAGGGGGCTGGGAGACCCAGTACTTC	CASSLSKVGTGGWETQYF
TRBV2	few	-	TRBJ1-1	TGTGCCAGCAGTCTAGACACAACGGAGGCTTTCTTT	CASSLDTTEAFF
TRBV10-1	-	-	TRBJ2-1	TGCGCCAGCAGTGATCCCAGGGTCAGGGGTCTAGACAATGAGCAGTTCTTC	CASSDPRVRGLDNEQFF
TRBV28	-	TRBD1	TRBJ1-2	TGTGCCAGCAGTTTACGCACAGGGGGTGTGTACCACTATGGCTACACCTTC	CASSLRTGGVYHYGYTF
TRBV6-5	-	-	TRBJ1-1	TGTGCCAGCACTCGGGACAACAGGGTTGAAGCTTTCTTT	CASTRDNRVEAFF
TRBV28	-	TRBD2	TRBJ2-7	TGTGCCAGCAGTTTTACGACTAGCGGGAGTTACGAGCAGTACTTC	CASSFTTSGSYEQYF
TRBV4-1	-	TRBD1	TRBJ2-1	TGCGCCAGCAGCCGAAGTCAGGGACAGGGACCCTACAATGAGCAGTTCTTC	CASSRSQGQGPYNEQFF
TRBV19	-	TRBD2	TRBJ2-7	TGTGCCAGTAGAACCCTGACTAGCGGGATTTACGAGCAGTACTTC	CASRTLTSGIYEQYF
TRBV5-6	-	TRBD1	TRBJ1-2	TGTGCCAGCAGCCCTAGACAGGGCGGTTGGTATGGCTACACCTTC	CASSPRQGGWYGYTF
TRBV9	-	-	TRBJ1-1	TGTGCCAGCAGCGCTGGTTTGGGTAGGAGGACTGAAGCTTTCTTT	CASSAGLGRRTEAFF
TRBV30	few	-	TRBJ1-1	TGTGCCTGGAGCGTACAATACGAAGCTTTCTTT	CAWSVQYEAFF
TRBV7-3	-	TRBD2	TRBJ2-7	TGTGCCAGCAGCTTAACAAGCGGGAGGGCCTACGAGCAGTACTTC	CASSLTSGRAYEQYF
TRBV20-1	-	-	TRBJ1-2	TGCAGTGCTAGCCCCAAGGACGGCTACACCTTC	CSASPKDGYTF
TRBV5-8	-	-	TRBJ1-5	TGTGCCAGCAGCTTATGGGGTGATGGGGGTCAGCCCCAGCATTTT	CASSLWGDGGQPQHF
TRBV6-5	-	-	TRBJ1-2	TGTGCCAGCAGTTACCAAGGGACTGCCAACTATGGCTACACCTTC	CASSYQGTANYGYTF
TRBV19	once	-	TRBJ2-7	TGTGCCAGTAGTATGTCATTTACTAGCTTAATCTACGAGCAGTACTTC	CASSMSFTSLIYEQYF
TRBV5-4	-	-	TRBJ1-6	TGTGCCAGCAGCTTGCCCCAGGATTCAAATTCACCCCTCCACTTT	CASSLPQDSNSPLHF
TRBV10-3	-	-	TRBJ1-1	TGTGCCATCAGTGAGTCGGCAGGGCGAAGGGTTGAAGCTTTCTTT	CAISESAGRRVEAFF
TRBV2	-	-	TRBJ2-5	TGTGCCAGCAGTGAAGCTAGCGAGACCCAGTACTTC	CASSEASETQYF
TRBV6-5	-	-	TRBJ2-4	TGTGCCAGCAGCGGGCCATCAGGGATTCAGTACTTC	CASSGPSGIQYF
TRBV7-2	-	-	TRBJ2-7	TGTGCCAGCAGCGTACTAGGGGGAGGTTTTGGCGAGCAGTACTTC	CASSVLGGGFGEQYF
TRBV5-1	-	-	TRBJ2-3	TGCGCCAGCAGCCCGATGGGGTATTGGACAGATACGCAGTATTTT	CASSPMGYWTDTQYF
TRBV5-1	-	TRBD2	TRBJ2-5	TGCGCCAGCAGCTTGGGGACTAGCGGGAAAGAGACCCAGTACTTC	CASSLGTSGKETQYF
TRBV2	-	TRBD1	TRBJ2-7	TGTGCCAGCGGGGGGACAGGGGGAACCTACGAGCAGTACTTC	CASGGTGGTYEQYF
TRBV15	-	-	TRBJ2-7	TGTGCCACCAGCAGAGATCTACCGGCCAACTCCTACGAGCAGTACTTC	CATSRDLPANSYEQYF
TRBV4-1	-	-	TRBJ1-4	TGCGCCAGCAGCCAAGTTGTCGCGGTGAGCTATAATGAAAAACTGTTTTTT	CASSQVVAVSYNEKLFF
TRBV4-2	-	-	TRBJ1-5	TGTGCCAGCAGCCAAGTCCGGGGTGATAGCAATCAGCCCCAGCATTTT	CASSQVRGDSNQPQHF
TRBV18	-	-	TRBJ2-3	TGTGCCAGCTCAGGCCCCCTTTTTAGCACAGATACGCAGTATTTT	CASSGPLFSTDTQYF
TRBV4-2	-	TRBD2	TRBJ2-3	TGTGCCAGCAGTGACCTTAGCGGGGGGAATACGCAGTATTTT	CASSDLSGGNTQYF
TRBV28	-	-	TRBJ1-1	TGTGCCAGCAGTTCTTCCGTGATGAACACTGAAGCTTTCTTT	CASSSSVMNTEAFF
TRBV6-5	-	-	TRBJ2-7	TGTGCCAGCAACCCTACGGGTATCAACGAGCAGTACTTC	CASNPTGINEQYF
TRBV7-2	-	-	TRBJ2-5	TGTGCCAGCAGCTTAGGAGACCCTTGGGAGACCCAGTACTTC	CASSLGDPWETQYF
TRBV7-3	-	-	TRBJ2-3	TGTGCCAGCAGCTTATTGGCGCAGCAAAATACGCAGTATTTT	CASSLLAQQNTQYF